This passage covers 27 T cell receptor beta chains from one sample sequenced in a study of sequential checkpoint blockade in melanoma. Only in-frame clones appear in the TCRdb table, and some are missing; sequencing was by immunoSEQ multiplex PCR. The table has under 50,000 clones, more than 70% seen once. The sample's treatment: randomized to nivolumab then ipilimumab (arm A) or the reverse (arm B). Material: CD8+ T cells sorted from blood (inferred from file names), obtained from a patient given nivolumab and ipilimumab in sequence. These receptor sequences come from a human donor with melanoma.

This clone was counted a single time. J is TRBJ2-1 and V is TRBV7-9, with TRBD2 matching over 13 bases. The V gene end was trimmed by 6 bases and the J gene end by 7 bases; junction bases not matched to a gene: 6. Germline CDR1 and CDR2: SEHNR and FQNEAQ (reference sequence). The CDR3 spans 15 residues. This chain's CDR3 is CASSLLAGGPNEQFF. CDR3 DNA: TGTGCCAGCAGTTTACTAGCGGGAGGGCCTAATGAGCAGTTCTTC. The full variable domain, with the rest looked up from reference TRBV7-9 and TRBJ2-1, is DTGVSQNPRHKITKRGQNVTFRCDPISEHNRLYWYRQTLGQGPEFLTYFQNEAQLEKSRLLSDRFSAERPKGSFSTLEIQRTEQGDSAMYLCASSLLAGGPNEQFFGPGTRLTVL.

The chain carries TRBV10-3 and TRBJ1-1, with 9 positions matching TRBD1. The trim removed 10 bases at V and 7 bases at J, leaving 13 bases unmatched. This CDR3 contains 14 residues. CDR1 is ENHRY, CDR2 SYGVKD, per germline. The CDR3 region has the DNA TGTGCCACACAACCCGGGACAGGGCTGGATGAAGCTTTCTTT. This codes for CATQPGTGLDEAFF.

The chain uses TRBV4-1 and TRBJ2-2; 7 nucleotides align to TRBD2. The V segment lost 5 bases and the J segment 5 bases; nucleotides outside the gene matches: 8. Germline CDR1 and CDR2: MGHRA and YSYEKL. This CDR3 is built from 15 residues. CDR3 coding DNA: TGCGCCAGCAGCTATGGGCAGGGAGGGACCGGGGAGCTGTTTTTT. Translation gives CASSYGQGGTGELFF.

This clone was observed once. J is TRBJ1-1 and V is TRBV12-5; D might be TRBD1 (6 bases). The germline V gene encodes CDR1 LGHNT and CDR2 FRNRAP. V lost 0 bases to trimming and J lost 0 bases, with 11 bases between them. The CDR3 loop spans 16 amino acids. In DNA form, the CDR3 reads TGTGCTAGTGGTTTGGTACAGGGTCCCATGAACACTGAAGCTTTCTTT. As protein: CASGLVQGPMNTEAFF.

The rearrangement uses TRBV2 and TRBJ2-1; 10 nucleotides line up with TRBD2. The ends lost 3 bases at V and 8 bases at J; junction bases unmatched: 7. CDR1 and CDR2 (germline): SNHLY, FYNNEI. The CDR3 has 15 amino acids. For the CDR3, the DNA is TGTGCCAGCAGTGAGGGACTAGCGCCAGGAGATGAGCAGTTCTTC. Its translation: CASSEGLAPGDEQFF.

The chain combines TRBV5-6 with TRBJ2-7; TRBD2 might be the D (6 bases). Germline lookup yields CDR1 SGHDT and CDR2 YYEEEE. V shed 4 bases and J shed 2 bases, with 13 bases lying between them. This CDR3 has 14 residues. CDR3 sequence: CASSTTRSAYEQYV. The CDR3 DNA is TGTGCCAGCAGCACGACTAGGTCGGCCTACGAGCAGTACGTC.

There are a few counts of this clone. The V and J genes are TRBV6-4 and TRBJ2-1; TRBD1 matches at 11 bases. Trimming removed 2 bases from V and 6 bases from J; junction bases left unmatched: 0. The CDR3 is 14 amino acids. Germline V gene sequence: CDR1 MRHNA, CDR2 SNTAGT. The CDR3 DNA reads as TGTGCCAGCAGTGACGGGACAGGGGGCAATGAGCAGTTCTTC. Translating it yields CASSDGTGGNEQFF.

J is TRBJ1-1 and V is TRBV2; no firm D call. There are 14 residues in the CDR3. CDR1 is SNHLY, CDR2 FYNNEI, per germline. Trimming took 8 bases from V and 8 from J, leaving 21 bases between them. The CDR3 reads CASREDPTVGEAFF. CDR3 DNA: TGTGCCAGCCGCGAAGACCCAACCGTCGGGGAAGCTTTCTTT.

The chain employs TRBV4-1 and TRBJ2-3, with TRBD2 matching over 13 bases. This CDR3 region has 16 residues. The ends lost 3 bases at V and 4 bases at J; junction bases unmatched: 4. Germline V gene sequence: CDR1 MGHRA, CDR2 YSYEKL. CDR3 DNA sequence: TGCGCCAGCAGCCAGGGACTAGCGGGAAGGGCAGATACGCAGTATTTT. Its translation: CASSQGLAGRADTQYF.

The chain recombines TRBV7-6 with TRBJ2-1; TRBD1 might be the D (6 bases). V lost 5 bases to trimming and J lost 7 bases, with 12 bases between them. The CDR3 runs to 13 residues. CDR1 is SGHVS, CDR2 FNYEAQ, per germline. CDR3 loop: CASSTERGNEQFF. The CDR3 region has the DNA TGTGCCAGCAGCACCGAAAGGGGGAATGAGCAGTTCTTC. Full variable domain (missing parts from reference TRBV7-6 and TRBJ2-1): GAGVSQSPRYKVTKRGQDVALRCDPISGHVSLYWYRQALGQGPEFLTYFNYEAQQDKSGLPNDRFSAERPEGSISTLTIQRTEQRDSAMYRCASSTERGNEQFFGPGTRLTVL.

The chain is built from TRBV29-1 and TRBJ1-1, with D unclear. The germline V and J ends were trimmed by 2 bases and 10 bases, with 5 bases remaining between them. The CDR3 runs to 9 residues. The germline V gene encodes CDR1 SQVTM and CDR2 ANQGSEA. The CDR3 loop reads CSVEPTAFF. The CDR3 bases are TGCAGCGTTGAACCTACAGCTTTCTTT.

The genes are TRBV7-9 and TRBJ2-2; 8 nucleotides align to TRBD2. The CDR3 is made up of 17 amino acids. Germline CDR1 is SEHNR and CDR2 is FQNEAQ (reference sequence). V lost 5 bases, J lost 0 bases, and 8 bases stayed unmatched. CDR3 sequence reads: CASSDWIAGSNTGELFF. CDR3 nucleotide sequence: TGTGCCAGCAGCGACTGGATAGCGGGGTCGAACACCGGGGAGCTGTTTTTT.

This clone came up a few times. This chain connects TRBV7-9 to TRBJ2-1; D not certain. The V end was cut by 0 bases, the J end by 7 bases, with 13 bases between. The CDR3 covers 15 residues. Germline CDR1 SEHNR, CDR2 FQNEAQ (reference sequence). The CDR3 sequence is CASSLAPTVVNEQFF. The CDR3 region has the DNA TGTGCCAGCAGCTTAGCACCCACGGTAGTAAATGAGCAGTTCTTC.

The V and J genes are TRBV11-3 and TRBJ1-1; unclear D gene. CDR3 length: 12 amino acids. Between the trimmed V and J ends, which lost 2 bases and 2 bases, there was a span of 3 bases. Germline assignment: CDR1 SGHNT and CDR2 YENEEA. The CDR3 region is CASSLTNTEAFF. The CDR3 nucleotides are TGTGCCAGCAGCTTAACTAACACTGAAGCTTTCTTT.

This chain connects TRBV5-1 to TRBJ2-1, with 10 bases identical to TRBD1. J was trimmed by 4 bases and V by 1 base; bases with no gene match: 14. This CDR3 is built from 19 residues. Germline V lookup: CDR1 SGHRS, CDR2 YFSETQ. The CDR3 protein is CASSLISGFLGQGYNEQFF. The CDR3 bases are TGCGCCAGCAGCTTGATTTCCGGGTTTTTGGGACAGGGGTACAATGAGCAGTTCTTC.

The chain uses TRBV11-2 and TRBJ2-5; 10 nucleotides agree with TRBD1. Germline assignment: CDR1 SGHAT and CDR2 FQNNGV. Trimming removed 7 bases from V and 0 bases from J; junction bases left unmatched: 8. The CDR3 is 16 amino acids. The CDR3 region is CASISWTGGNQETQYF. CDR3 bases: TGTGCCAGCATCTCCTGGACAGGGGGAAACCAAGAGACCCAGTACTTC.

This chain connects TRBV6-5 to TRBJ2-7; the match to TRBD1 covers 9 bases. J lost 5 bases, V lost 7 bases, and 12 bases had no gene match. CDR1 and CDR2 (germline): MNHEY, SVGAGI. The CDR3 spans 15 residues. CDR3 loop: CASKSIRDRDHEQYF. In DNA form, the CDR3 reads TGTGCCAGCAAAAGTATCCGGGACAGGGATCACGAGCAGTACTTC.

CDR3 region: CASSIPRGEQYF. CDR3 sequence (DNA): TGTGCCAGTAGTATACCCCGAGGTGAGCAGTACTTC. The chain combines TRBV19 with TRBJ2-5, with D uncertain. The CDR3 extends over 12 amino acids. Trimming left V 2 bases short and J 11 bases short, with 12 bases between. Germline values: CDR1 LNHDA, CDR2 SQIVND (reference sequence).

This chain joins TRBV7-3 and TRBJ2-3; no reliable D call. This CDR3 comprises 14 residues. Germline V gene lookup returns CDR1 SGHTA and CDR2 FQGTGA. Trimming shortened V by 2 bases and J by 0 bases, and 6 bases separated the two germline ends. This chain's CDR3 is CASSLLSSTDTQYF. The CDR3 DNA follows: TGTGCCAGCAGCTTACTCAGTAGCACAGATACGCAGTATTTT. Full variable domain (rest looked up from reference TRBV7-3 and TRBJ2-3): GAGVSQTPSNKVTEKGKYVELRCDPISGHTALYWYRQSLGQGPEFLIYFQGTGAADDSGLPNDRFFAVRPEGSVSTLKIQRTERGDSAVYLCASSLLSSTDTQYFGPGTRLTVL.

In the case of this clone: A junction boundary mismatches the germline segment, possibly from a read error. This sequence joins TRBV11-2 and TRBJ2-7; D assignment may be TRBD1 or TRBD2 (5 bases each). The CDR3 runs 14 residues. Germline V gene lookup returns CDR1 SGHAT and CDR2 FQNNGV. CDR3 loop: CASSLGTGTYEQYF. CDR3 DNA: TGTGCCAGCAGTTTAGGGACGGGAACCTACGAGCAGTACTTC.

The chain combines TRBV7-8 with TRBJ2-7, with 9 positions matching TRBD2. In germline, CDR1 is SGHVS, CDR2 FQNEAQ. Germline trimming cut 6 bases from V and 4 bases from J; bases unmatched to any gene: 7. CDR3 length equals 14 residues. Written as DNA, the CDR3 is TGTGCCAGCAGGTCCCTAGCGGGACCTTACGAGCAGTACGTC. Translating gives CASRSLAGPYEQYV.

The chain couples TRBV29-1 to TRBJ2-7; D remains ambiguous. Trimming removed 6 bases from V and 0 bases from J, with 15 bases in between. The CDR3 is made up of 14 amino acids. Germline V gives CDR1 SQVTM, CDR2 ANQGSEA. CDR3 loop: CSVVWSVSSYEQYF. CDR3 sequence (DNA): TGCAGCGTCGTTTGGTCGGTAAGCTCCTACGAGCAGTACTTC.

The chain combines TRBV19 with TRBJ2-1, with D perhaps TRBD2 (5 bases). Trimming took 6 bases from V and 7 from J, leaving 19 bases between them. Per germline, CDR1 LNHDA and CDR2 SQIVND (reference sequence). This CDR3 region has 15 residues. This chain's CDR3 is CASSPSRASLNEQFF. The CDR3, as DNA: TGTGCCAGTAGCCCCTCGAGGGCTAGCTTGAATGAGCAGTTCTTC.

This chain uses TRBV7-9 with TRBJ2-2; TRBD2 aligns across 8 bases. The CDR3 runs 15 residues. Germline loops: CDR1 SEHNR, CDR2 FQNEAQ (reference sequence). V trimming: 6 bases; J trimming: 3 bases; junction bases outside the gene matches: 6. As DNA, the CDR3 is TGTGCCAGCAGTCCCCCGGGGGGGCACACCGGGGAGCTGTTTTTT. This sequence encodes CASSPPGGHTGELFF.

This clone has a single count. The V gene is TRBV7-3, the J gene TRBJ1-2; D is perhaps TRBD1 (5 bases). CDR1 and CDR2 from the germline V gene are SGHTA and FQGTGA. The CDR3 has 16 amino acids. The V end was cut by 4 bases, the J end by 8 bases, with 23 bases between. The CDR3 region has the DNA TGTGCCAGCAGCTGGGAATCAGGGATGGCGATAGTGGGCTACACCTTC. Translation gives CASSWESGMAIVGYTF.

The rearrangement joins TRBV27 to TRBJ2-7, with 10 bases that match TRBD1. The ends lost 6 bases at V and 5 bases at J; junction bases unmatched: 25. This CDR3 contains 20 residues. The V gene's germline CDR1 is MNHEY and CDR2 SMNVEV (reference sequence). The CDR3 region has the DNA TGTGCCAGCAGACCGCTCCGGGACAGGGGACCGAGCGGGAACGTCCACGAGCAGTACTTC. Protein product: CASRPLRDRGPSGNVHEQYF.

The chain couples TRBV2 to TRBJ2-3, with 14 bases lining up with TRBD2. The CDR3 length is 18 residues. Trimming removed 1 base from V and 4 bases from J; junction bases left unmatched: 7. The germline V gene encodes CDR1 SNHLY and CDR2 FYNNEI. In nucleotides, the CDR3 is TGTGCCAGCAGTGAAGAGGGGACTAGCGGGAGTAACGCAGATACGCAGTATTTT. Translated, it gives CASSEEGTSGSNADTQYF.